The rows below give T cell receptor beta chains drawn from one sample of a study of T-cell memory formation after mild COVID-19. Each CDR3 protein gets one entry after TCRdb re-called the 5' RACE reads with MiXCR. Counted here are approximately 580,000 distinct CDR3 sequences, roughly 21% occurring once; the ten biggest clones make up under 15%. Specimen: PBMCs or a T cell subset sorted from them (not recorded which). These receptors were taken from an adult woman who had mild COVID-19 (a few samples of this study predate the infection). Cell type and time point are not known. Both conserved end residues are part of each CDR3. A D gene is named only where the DNA matches it firmly. The size entry is marked missing in some rows and otherwise reads once, few, many or a size class.

V	length	D	size	J	CDR3	DNA
TRBV24-1	16	.	many	TRBJ2-3	CATSDRGRGSTDTQYF	TGTGCCACCAGTGATCGAGGGAGGGGGAGCACAGATACGCAGTATTTT
TRBV6-2/TRBV6-3	14	.	few	TRBJ2-3	CASSLTSGSPTQYF	TGTGCCAGCAGTCTTACGAGTGGTAGTCCTACGCAGTATTTT
TRBV15	14	.	.	TRBJ2-3	CATSRRGGTDTQYF	TGTGCCACCAGCAGAAGGGGGGGCACAGATACGCAGTATTTT
TRBV30	13	TRBD1	.	TRBJ1-5	CAWSVDRDQPQHF	TGTGCCTGGAGTGTAGACAGGGATCAGCCCCAGCATTTT
TRBV20-1	14	TRBD1	once	TRBJ2-3	CSAEQGLYTDTQYF	TGCAGTGCAGAACAGGGGCTATACACAGATACGCAGTATTTT
TRBV20-1	13	.	.	TRBJ2-2	CSAPSGDPGELFF	TGCAGTGCTCCCTCAGGGGACCCCGGGGAGCTGTTTTTT
TRBV7-2	15	.	few	TRBJ1-5	CASSAGVNGNQPQHF	TGTGCCAGCAGCGCAGGGGTGAACGGCAATCAGCCCCAGCATTTT
TRBV5-1	15	TRBD2	few	TRBJ2-5	CASTGLAGGGETQYF	TGCGCCAGCACCGGACTAGCGGGAGGAGGAGAGACCCAGTACTTC
TRBV7-9	16	TRBD2	many	TRBJ2-1	CASSLALAGAYNEQFF	TGTGCCAGCAGCTTAGCCCTAGCGGGGGCCTACAATGAGCAGTTCTTC
TRBV12-3/TRBV12-4	14	.	.	TRBJ2-7	CASSLGGRFDEQYF	TGTGCCAGCAGTTTAGGTGGGCGGTTCGACGAGCAGTACTTC
TRBV20-1	15	TRBD2	.	TRBJ2-1	CSARGGLAGTIEQFF	TGCAGTGCTAGGGGGGGACTAGCGGGAACAATCGAGCAGTTCTTC
TRBV18	19	TRBD2	.	TRBJ2-1	CASSPTLTGPSGSNNEQFF	TGTGCCAGCTCACCAACATTAACCGGTCCTAGCGGGTCGAACAATGAGCAGTTCTTC
TRBV29-1	13	.	few	TRBJ2-2	CSVERQNTGELFF	TGCAGCGTTGAACGACAGAACACCGGGGAGCTGTTTTTT
TRBV7-3	18	TRBD2	.	TRBJ2-1	CASSSYTLAGVFNNEQFF	TGTGCCAGCAGCTCCTATACCTTAGCGGGAGTCTTTAACAATGAGCAGTTCTTC
TRBV7-9	16	TRBD2	few	TRBJ2-1	CASSLAVAGGYNEQFF	TGTGCCAGCAGCTTAGCGGTAGCGGGAGGGTACAATGAGCAGTTCTTC
TRBV24-1	15	TRBD1	few	TRBJ2-7	CATSERGQGSDEQYF	TGTGCCACCAGTGAACGTGGACAGGGGAGCGACGAGCAGTACTTC
TRBV5-5	15	TRBD1	.	TRBJ2-5	CASSLTGGFGETQYF	TGTGCCAGCAGCTTGACAGGGGGCTTCGGAGAGACCCAGTACTTC
TRBV4-1	15	.	few	TRBJ2-1	CASSQFWGSYNEQFF	TGCGCCAGCAGCCAGTTCTGGGGATCCTACAATGAGCAGTTCTTC
TRBV4-1	14	.	few	TRBJ2-4	CASSKGQGVNIQYF	TGCGCCAGCAGCAAAGGGCAGGGAGTAAACATTCAGTACTTC
TRBV12-5	15	TRBD1	.	TRBJ1-2	CASGLTGELLYGYTF	TGTGCTAGTGGGCTGACAGGGGAACTCCTCTATGGCTACACCTTC
TRBV7-6	14	.	many	TRBJ2-7	CASSLSGSAYEQYF	TGTGCCAGCAGCTTATCCGGGAGTGCCTACGAGCAGTACTTC
TRBV6-5	13	.	.	TRBJ2-7	CASSLARTEEQYF	TGTGCCAGCAGTTTAGCTAGAACCGAGGAGCAGTACTTC
TRBV5-1	14	.	many	TRBJ2-3	CASKTVAVGDTQYF	TGCGCCAGCAAAACGGTGGCAGTGGGGGATACGCAGTATTTT
TRBV20-1	15	.	few	TRBJ2-3	CSARPDSQFGDTQYF	TGCAGTGCTAGACCGGACTCTCAATTTGGGGATACGCAGTATTTT
TRBV24-1	15	.	.	TRBJ2-7	CATSAGEVWAGEQYF	TGTGCCACCAGTGCCGGGGAGGTGTGGGCCGGCGAGCAGTACTTC
TRBV4-1	11	.	.	TRBJ1-1	CASSARHGAFF	TGCGCCAGCAGCGCCCGACACGGAGCTTTCTTT
TRBV12-3/TRBV12-4	15	.	.	TRBJ2-1	CASSSTDFPASRQFF	TGTGCCAGCAGTTCCACGGATTTTCCAGCGTCTCGGCAGTTCTTC
TRBV12-5	14	.	.	TRBJ2-1	CASEEGRGLDEQFF	TGTGCTAGTGAGGAGGGGAGAGGTCTCGATGAGCAGTTCTTC
TRBV29-1	16	TRBD1	many	TRBJ2-7	CSVGRGGMGAGGEQYF	TGCAGCGTTGGACGCGGCGGCATGGGGGCAGGGGGCGAGCAGTACTTC
TRBV18	16	TRBD2	.	TRBJ2-3	CASSPLVAGGTDTQYF	TGTGCCAGCTCACCACTGGTAGCGGGAGGCACAGATACGCAGTATTTT
TRBV19	16	TRBD2	few	TRBJ2-7	CASSPSGLATTYEQYF	TGTGCCAGTAGTCCATCCGGACTAGCGACGACCTACGAGCAGTACTTC
TRBV29-1	13	TRBD1	.	TRBJ1-5	CSVQGGYNQPQHF	TGCAGCGTCCAGGGGGGCTACAATCAGCCCCAGCATTTT
TRBV7-2	12	.	.	TRBJ2-5	CASDPAGETQYF	TGTGCCAGCGACCCGGCTGGAGAGACCCAGTACTTC
TRBV15	19	.	.	TRBJ2-2	CATSRGGAAGFPRPGELFF	TGTGCCACCAGCAGAGGAGGGGCTGCTGGCTTCCCTAGACCCGGGGAGCTGTTTTTT
TRBV9	13	TRBD1	few	TRBJ1-2	CASSATGEGGYTF	TGTGCCAGCAGCGCCACAGGGGAGGGCGGCTACACCTTC
TRBV24-1	17	TRBD2	.	TRBJ2-1	CATSGPPGTTLHHEQFF	TGTGCCACCAGTGGACCTCCTGGGACTACCCTACACCATGAGCAGTTCTTC
TRBV9	15	.	few	TRBJ2-2	CASSSGGRVAGELFF	TGTGCCAGCAGCTCCGGGGGACGGGTCGCCGGGGAGCTGTTTTTT
TRBV3-1	11	.	.	TRBJ2-1	CASSMGDQQFF	TGTGCCAGCAGCATGGGGGACCAGCAGTTCTTC